Below, one T cell receptor beta chain is given with its context. This sample was taken from a study of control samples from healthy donors and cancer patients. Generated by immunoSEQ multiplex PCR, the TCRdb table keeps only in-frame clones and is missing some. In the table there are roughly 150,000 clones, around nine tenths of which are singletons. Germline CDR1 is SGHRS and CDR2 is YFSETQ. Trimming pared 4 bases from V and 0 bases from J, leaving 13 bases between. The CDR3 has 15 amino acids. Sequences were obtained from blood. The J gene is TRBJ1-1, the V gene TRBV5-1, with a tentative D call TRBD1 (5 bases). The TCR comes from a man between 18 and 29 years old in good health. The CDR3 spells CASSGGRSMNTEAFF. CDR3 nucleotides: TGCGCCAGCAGCGGGGGACGGAGCATGAACACTGAAGCTTTCTTT.